This entry describes one T cell receptor beta chain. Antigen: not known. This entry comes from a study of T cell repertoires in cytomegalovirus infection. Across the whole study: The study used recently identified HLA-C-restricted and well-studied HLA-B-restricted CMV epitopes. Carrying CMV and the relevant HLA type showed in public TCR beta signatures. Study-wide findings and caveats: Ex vivo, HLA-C-restricted CMV-specific TCR beta clonotypes prevailed over the rest of the response.

TCRdb reanalysed the reads using MiXCR and keeps one entry per CDR3 protein. Here the sample spans roughly 49,000 distinct CDR3 sequences, about 20% being singletons. The length of the CDR3 is 17 residues. The V end lost 0 bases, the J end lost 4 bases, and 16 bases lay between the germline ends. The germline V gene has CDR1 SGHAT and CDR2 FQNNGV. Sample: CD8+ T cells from cultured PBMCs, taken from culture after CMV antigen stimulation. The V call is TRBV11-2, the J call TRBJ2-1, with D perhaps TRBD2 (5 bases). This receptor was obtained from a human donor in good health (CMV status not recorded). Some clones in this sample may be carry-over from other donors' samples. The CDR3 DNA is TGTGCCAGCAGCTTAGAAGGCTCGGGGTGGAAGTACAATGAGCAGTTCTTC. Protein sequence: CASSLEGSGWKYNEQFF.